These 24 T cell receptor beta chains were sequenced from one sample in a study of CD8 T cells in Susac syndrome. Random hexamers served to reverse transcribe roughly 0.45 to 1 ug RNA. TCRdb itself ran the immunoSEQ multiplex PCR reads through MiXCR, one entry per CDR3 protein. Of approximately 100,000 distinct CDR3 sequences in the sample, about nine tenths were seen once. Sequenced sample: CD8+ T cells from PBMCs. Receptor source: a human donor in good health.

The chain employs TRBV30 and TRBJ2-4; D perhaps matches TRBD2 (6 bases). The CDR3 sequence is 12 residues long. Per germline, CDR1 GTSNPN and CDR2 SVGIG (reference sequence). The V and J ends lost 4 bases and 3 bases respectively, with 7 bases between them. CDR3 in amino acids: CAWKEGKNIQYF. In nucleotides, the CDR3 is TGTGCCTGGAAGGAGGGCAAAAACATTCAGTACTTC.

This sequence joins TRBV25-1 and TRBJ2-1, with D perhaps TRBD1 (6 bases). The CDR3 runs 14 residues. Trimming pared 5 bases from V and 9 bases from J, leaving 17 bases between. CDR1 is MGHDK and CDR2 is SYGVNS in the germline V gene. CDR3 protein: CASSSTRQGSEQFF. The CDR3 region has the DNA TGTGCCAGCAGTTCAACCCGGCAGGGGAGTGAGCAGTTCTTC.

This chain's CDR3 is CSVAHTEAFF. Here the CDR3 DNA reads TGCAGCGTTGCCCACACTGAAGCTTTCTTT. The chain joins TRBV29-1 to TRBJ1-1; D ambiguous. Germline CDR1 is SQVTM and CDR2 is ANQGSEA. The CDR3 spans 10 residues. The ends were cut back, 4 bases at V and 3 bases at J, with 3 bases in the middle.

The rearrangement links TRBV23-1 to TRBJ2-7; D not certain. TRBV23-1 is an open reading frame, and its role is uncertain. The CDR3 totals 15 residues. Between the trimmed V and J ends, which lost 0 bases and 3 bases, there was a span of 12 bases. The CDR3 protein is CASSQSKRAVYEQYF. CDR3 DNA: TGCGCCAGCAGTCAATCGAAAAGGGCGGTCTACGAGCAGTACTTC.

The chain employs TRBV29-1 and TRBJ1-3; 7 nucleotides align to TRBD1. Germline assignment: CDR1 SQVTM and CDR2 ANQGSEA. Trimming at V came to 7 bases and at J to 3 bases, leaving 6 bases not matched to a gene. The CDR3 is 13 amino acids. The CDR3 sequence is CSGGTELGNTIYF. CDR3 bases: TGCAGCGGTGGGACAGAACTTGGAAACACCATATATTTT. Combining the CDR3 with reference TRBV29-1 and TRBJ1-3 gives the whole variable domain SAVISQKPSRDICQRGTSLTIQCQVDSQVTMMFWYRQQPGQSLTLIATANQGSEATYESGFVIDKFPISRPNLTFSTLTVSNMSPEDSSIYLCSGGTELGNTIYFGEGSWLTVV.

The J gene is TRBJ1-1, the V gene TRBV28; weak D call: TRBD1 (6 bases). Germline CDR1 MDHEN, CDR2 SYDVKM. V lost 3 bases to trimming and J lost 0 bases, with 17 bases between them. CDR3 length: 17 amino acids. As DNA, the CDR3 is TGTGCCAGCAGTTTCGGGACTCTGAGGGGGATGAACACTGAAGCTTTCTTT. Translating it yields CASSFGTLRGMNTEAFF.

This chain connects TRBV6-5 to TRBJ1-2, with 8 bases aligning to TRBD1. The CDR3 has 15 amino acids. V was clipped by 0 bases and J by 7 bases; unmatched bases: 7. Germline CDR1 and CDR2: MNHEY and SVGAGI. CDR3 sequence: CASSYSGQGASGYTF. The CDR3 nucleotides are TGTGCCAGCAGTTACTCAGGCCAGGGGGCGAGTGGCTACACCTTC.

CDR3 protein: CASSIVGTQETQYF. The CDR3 coding sequence is TGTGCCAGTAGTATTGTAGGGACCCAAGAGACCCAGTACTTC. The chain has TRBV19 and TRBJ2-5; either TRBD1 or TRBD2 may fit D (5 bases each). CDR1 and CDR2 from the germline V gene are LNHDA and SQIVND (reference sequence). Trimming left V 3 bases short and J 1 base short, with 9 bases between. The CDR3 has 14 residues.

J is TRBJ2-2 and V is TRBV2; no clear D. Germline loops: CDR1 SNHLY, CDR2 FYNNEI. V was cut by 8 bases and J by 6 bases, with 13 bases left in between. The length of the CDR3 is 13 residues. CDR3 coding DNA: TGTGCCAGCCGTGGGCCCGGGTCCGGGGAGCTGTTTTTT. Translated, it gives CASRGPGSGELFF.

CDR3: CASSQDFIRSSGNTIYF. For the CDR3, the DNA is TGCGCCAGCAGCCAAGATTTCATCCGCTCCTCTGGAAACACCATATATTTT. The genes are TRBV4-1 and TRBJ1-3; unclear D gene. The CDR3 consists of 17 residues. The germline V gene encodes CDR1 MGHRA and CDR2 YSYEKL. V lost 0 bases to trimming and J lost 0 bases, with 12 bases between them.

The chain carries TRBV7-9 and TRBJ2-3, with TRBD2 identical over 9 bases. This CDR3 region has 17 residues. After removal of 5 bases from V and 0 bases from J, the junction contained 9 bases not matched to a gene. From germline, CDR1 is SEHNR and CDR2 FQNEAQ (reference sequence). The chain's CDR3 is CASSRSGSVSSTDTQYF. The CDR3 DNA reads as TGTGCCAGCAGCCGTAGCGGGAGCGTGAGTAGCACAGATACGCAGTATTTT.

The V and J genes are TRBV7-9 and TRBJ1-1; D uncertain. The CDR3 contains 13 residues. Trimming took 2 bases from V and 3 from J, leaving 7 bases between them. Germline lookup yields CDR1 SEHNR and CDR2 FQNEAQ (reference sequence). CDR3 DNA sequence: TGTGCCAGCAGCTTAAACAGAGACACTGAAGCTTTCTTT. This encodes CASSLNRDTEAFF.

CDR3 in amino acids: CASSLGWGGEGNTIYF. The CDR3 DNA is TGTGCCAGCAGCTTGGGGTGGGGTGGGGAAGGAAACACCATATATTTT. This sequence joins TRBV7-8 and TRBJ1-3; D is unresolved. The length of the CDR3 is 16 residues. Germline CDR1 is SGHVS and CDR2 is FQNEAQ. Between the trimmed V and J ends, which lost 3 bases and 4 bases, there was a span of 16 bases.

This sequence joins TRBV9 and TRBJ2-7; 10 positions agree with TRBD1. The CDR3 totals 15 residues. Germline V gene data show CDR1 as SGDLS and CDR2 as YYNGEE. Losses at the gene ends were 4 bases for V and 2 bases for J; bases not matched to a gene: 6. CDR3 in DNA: TGTGCCAGCAGCCCTCAAGACAGGGGGCCCTACGAGCAGTACTTC. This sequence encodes CASSPQDRGPYEQYF.

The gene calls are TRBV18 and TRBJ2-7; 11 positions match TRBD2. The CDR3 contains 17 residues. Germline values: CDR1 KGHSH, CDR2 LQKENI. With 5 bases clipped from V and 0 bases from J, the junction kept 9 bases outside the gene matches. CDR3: CASSRTPGLAASYEQYF. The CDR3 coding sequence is TGTGCCAGCTCAAGGACTCCGGGACTAGCGGCCTCCTACGAGCAGTACTTC.

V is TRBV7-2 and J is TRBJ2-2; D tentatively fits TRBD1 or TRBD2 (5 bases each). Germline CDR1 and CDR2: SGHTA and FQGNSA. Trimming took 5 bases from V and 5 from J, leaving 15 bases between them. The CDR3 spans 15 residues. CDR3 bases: TGTGCCAGCAGCACCGGGACGGATAAAACCGGGGAGCTGTTTTTT. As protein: CASSTGTDKTGELFF. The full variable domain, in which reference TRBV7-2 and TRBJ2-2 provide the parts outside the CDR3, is GAGVSQSPSNKVTEKGKDVELRCDPISGHTALYWYRQSLGQGLEFLIYFQGNSAPDKSGLPSDRFSAERTGGSVSTLTIQRTQQEDSAVYLCASSTGTDKTGELFFGEGSRLTVL.

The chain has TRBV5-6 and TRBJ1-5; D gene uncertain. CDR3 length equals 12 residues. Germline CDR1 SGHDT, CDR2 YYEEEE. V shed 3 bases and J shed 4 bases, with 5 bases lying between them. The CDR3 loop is CASSSQNQPQHF. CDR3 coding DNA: TGTGCCAGCAGCTCGCAAAATCAGCCCCAGCATTTT.

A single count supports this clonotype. CDR3 in amino acids: CASTAGGGGVNEQFF. The CDR3 region has the DNA TGTGCCAGCACCGCAGGTGGCGGGGGGGTCAATGAGCAGTTCTTC. The gene calls are TRBV27 and TRBJ2-1, with 9 bases that match TRBD2. Germline CDR1 and CDR2: MNHEY and SMNVEV (reference sequence). V gave up 7 bases and J gave up 6 bases; unmatched junction bases: 10. The CDR3 is 15 amino acids.

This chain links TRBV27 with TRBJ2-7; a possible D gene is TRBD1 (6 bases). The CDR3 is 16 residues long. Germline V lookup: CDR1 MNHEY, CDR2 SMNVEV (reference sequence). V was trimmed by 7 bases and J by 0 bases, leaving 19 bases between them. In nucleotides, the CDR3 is TGTGCCAGCAAGGGCCAGCTGGGGGCAAGCTCCTACGAGCAGTACTTC. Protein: CASKGQLGASSYEQYF.

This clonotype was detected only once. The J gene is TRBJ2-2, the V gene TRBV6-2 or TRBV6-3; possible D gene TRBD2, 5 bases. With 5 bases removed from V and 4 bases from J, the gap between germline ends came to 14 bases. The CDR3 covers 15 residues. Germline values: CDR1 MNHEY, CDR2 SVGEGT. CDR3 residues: CASSSSGSGTGELFF. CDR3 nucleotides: TGTGCCAGCAGTAGTTCGGGGTCGGGCACCGGGGAGCTGTTTTTT.

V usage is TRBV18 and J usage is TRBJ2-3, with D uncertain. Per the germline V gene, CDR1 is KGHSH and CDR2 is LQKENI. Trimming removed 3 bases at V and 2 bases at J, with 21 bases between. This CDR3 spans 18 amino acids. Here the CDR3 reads CASSPLSDPTSFTDTQYF. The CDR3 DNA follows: TGTGCCAGCTCACCCCTGAGTGACCCAACGTCCTTCACAGATACGCAGTATTTT.

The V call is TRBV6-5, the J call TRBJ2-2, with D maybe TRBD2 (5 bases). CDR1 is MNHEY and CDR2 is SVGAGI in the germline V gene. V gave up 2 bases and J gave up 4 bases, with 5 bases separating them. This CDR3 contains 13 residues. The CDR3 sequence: CASSYGGTGELFF. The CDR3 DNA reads TGTGCCAGCAGTTACGGAGGCACCGGGGAGCTGTTTTTT.

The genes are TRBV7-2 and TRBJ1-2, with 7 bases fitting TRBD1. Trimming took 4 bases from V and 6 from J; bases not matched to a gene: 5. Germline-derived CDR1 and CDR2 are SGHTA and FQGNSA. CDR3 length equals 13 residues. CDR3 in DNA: TGTGCCAGCAGCTCGGGACAGCCGAATGGCTACACCTTC. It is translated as CASSSGQPNGYTF.

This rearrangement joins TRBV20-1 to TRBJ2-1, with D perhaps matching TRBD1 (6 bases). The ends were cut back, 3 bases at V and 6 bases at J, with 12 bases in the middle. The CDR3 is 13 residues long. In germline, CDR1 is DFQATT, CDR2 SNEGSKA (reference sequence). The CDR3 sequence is CSASYSGVNEQFF. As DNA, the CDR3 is TGCAGTGCTAGTTATTCAGGGGTCAATGAGCAGTTCTTC.